The rows below give T cell receptor beta chains drawn from one sample of a study of blood T cell repertoires in COVID-19. The method was immunoSEQ multiplex PCR; TCRdb's version includes in-frame clones alone and lacks a portion of them. This sample yields fewer than 200,000 clones, of which approximately 88% are seen a single time; approximately 4.1% belongs to the top ten. Sample: peripheral blood. The origin of the receptors is a woman between 55 and 75 years old who had recovered from COVID-19. Both conserved end residues are part of each CDR3. The D gene is left open where the match is weak. Only part of the rows carry a size: once, few, many, or a class if the clone is expanded.

J,V,size,D,DNA,CDR3
TRBJ2-1,TRBV6-5,NA,NA,TGTGCCAGCAGTTACTCGAACTTGGGAGATGAGCAGTTCTTC,CASSYSNLGDEQFF
TRBJ2-5,TRBV18,NA,NA,TGTGCCAGCTCGCCCAGAGGAGGTGTAGAGACCCAGTACTTC,CASSPRGGVETQYF
TRBJ2-6,TRBV5-4,NA,NA,TGTGCCAGCAGCTGGGGGGTCTCTGGGGCCAACGTCCTGACTTTC,CASSWGVSGANVLTF
TRBJ2-3,TRBV11-2,NA,TRBD2,TGTGCCAGCAGCTTCTCTAGCGGGGTCTGGACAGATACGCAGTATTTT,CASSFSSGVWTDTQYF
TRBJ1-1,TRBV7-9,NA,NA,TGTGCCAGCAGCTTTACTAACAGGGCACTCTACGAAGCTTTCTTT,CASSFTNRALYEAFF
TRBJ1-5,TRBV7-8,NA,TRBD1,TGTGCCAGCAGCTTAGCGGTCCCGGGACAGGTTCCTCAGCCCCAGCATTTT,CASSLAVPGQVPQPQHF
TRBJ1-1,TRBV2,NA,TRBD1,TGTGCCGGATCAGGGGGCCCGGGGACTGAAGCTTTCTTT,CAGSGGPGTEAFF
TRBJ2-4,TRBV28,NA,TRBD1,TGTGCCAGCAGATCGGGACAGGGAAACATTCAGTACTTC,CASRSGQGNIQYF
TRBJ1-1,TRBV4-2,few,TRBD1,TGTGCCAGCAGCCAGGGGACAGGGGGCAACACTGAAGCTTTCTTT,CASSQGTGGNTEAFF
TRBJ2-2,TRBV4-3,NA,NA,TGCGCCAGCAGCCAAGAAGTACAGAACACCGGGGAGCTGTTTTTT,CASSQEVQNTGELFF
TRBJ1-6,TRBV6-1,NA,NA,TGTGCCAGCAGTGATAATTACAGGGCGGATTCACCCCTCCACTTT,CASSDNYRADSPLHF
TRBJ1-2,TRBV28,once,TRBD1,TGTGCCAGCAGTTCGCCCTCGGACAGGGCCATTATAGAAGGCTACACCTTC,CASSSPSDRAIIEGYTF
TRBJ2-7,TRBV24-1,NA,NA,TGTGCCACCAGTGATCCCCGGGACAACTCCTACGAGCAGTACTTC,CATSDPRDNSYEQYF
TRBJ2-7,TRBV2,NA,TRBD1,TGTGCCAGCAGCGGGACAGGGGTCTACGAGCAGTACTTC,CASSGTGVYEQYF
TRBJ1-5,TRBV5-8,NA,TRBD1,TGTGCCAGCAGCTTAACGACAGGGGTCCTCAATCAGCCCCAGCATTTT,CASSLTTGVLNQPQHF
TRBJ1-1,TRBV24-1,NA,TRBD1,TGTGCCACCAGTGATTGGCGGGCCGACAGGGGAGGGAGAGCTTTCTTT,CATSDWRADRGGRAFF
TRBJ2-3,TRBV10-1,NA,TRBD2,TGCGCCAGCAGTGTCCAGCGGGGGAGCACAGATACGCAGTATTTT,CASSVQRGSTDTQYF
TRBJ1-2,TRBV19,few,TRBD1,TGTGCCAGTAGTATCGGAGACAGGGGGCTAAGGGGCTACACCTTC,CASSIGDRGLRGYTF
TRBJ1-5,TRBV5-1,NA,NA,TGCGCCAGCAGCTTCACGACTGATCAGCCCCAGCATTTT,CASSFTTDQPQHF
TRBJ2-3,TRBV5-1,few,NA,TGCGCCAGCAGCTTGGACCAGGCAGATACGCAGTATTTT,CASSLDQADTQYF
TRBJ1-2,TRBV2,NA,NA,TGTGCCAGCGTTCAACAGCTTAATGGCTACACCTTC,CASVQQLNGYTF
TRBJ1-4,TRBV15,NA,TRBD1,TGTGCCACCAGCAGAGCGGGACAGGGGGCTACTAATGAAAAACTGTTTTTT,CATSRAGQGATNEKLFF
TRBJ2-1,TRBV19,NA,TRBD1,TGTGCCAGTAGTGAAAGGGACAGCTTACCGGGGCAGTTCTTC,CASSERDSLPGQFF
TRBJ1-1,TRBV3-1/TRBV3-2,NA,NA,TGTGCCAGCAGCCTACAGGGTAAGAACACTGAAGCTTTCTTT,CASSLQGKNTEAFF
TRBJ1-5,TRBV6-1,NA,NA,TGTGCCAGCAGTGGCTATACAGGGAGGGGCAATCAGCCCCAGCATTTT,CASSGYTGRGNQPQHF
TRBJ2-7,TRBV30,NA,NA,TGTGCCTGGAGTTCCCCCAACTCCTACGAGCAGTACTTC,CAWSSPNSYEQYF
TRBJ1-5,TRBV4-1,NA,NA,TGCGCCAGCAGCCTCCAATCCCAGGGGTTTCGGCAGCCCCAGCATTTT,CASSLQSQGFRQPQHF
TRBJ2-5,TRBV6-2/TRBV6-3,NA,NA,TGTGCCAGCAGTTACCCGGAGACCCAGTACTTC,CASSYPETQYF